Listed below are T cell receptor beta chains from one sample, sequenced in a study of blood T cell repertoires in COVID-19. Some clones are missing from TCRdb's copy, which holds only in-frame ones; the method was immunoSEQ multiplex PCR. The table lists around 260,000 clones, about 85% of them singletons. Input material: peripheral blood. The source is a human donor with COVID-19, enrolled during active disease. The donor label of this sample is uncertain. The CDR3 runs from the conserved cysteine through the conserved F or W. Fields, in order: V gene, D gene, CDR3 length, J gene, clone size, CDR3 protein, CDR3 DNA. The D gene is left open where the match is weak. The size entry is marked missing in some rows and otherwise reads once, few, many or a size class.

>TRBV7-9|TRBD1|16|TRBJ1-1|-
CASSLTGGSLDTEAFF
TGTGCCAGCAGCTTAACAGGGGGCAGTTTGGACACTGAAGCTTTCTTT
>TRBV20-1|-|11|TRBJ1-1|-
CRSGGGTEAFF
TGCAGAAGTGGGGGGGGGACAGAAGCTTTCTTT
>TRBV27|TRBD2|15|TRBJ2-7|-
CASSSLAGGYYEQYF
TGTGCCAGCAGTTCCTTAGCGGGAGGGTATTACGAGCAGTACTTC
>TRBV28|-|14|TRBJ1-5|-
CASDPRIGNQPQHF
TGTGCCAGCGATCCTAGGATCGGCAATCAGCCCCAGCATTTT
>TRBV2|-|17|TRBJ1-1|-
CASSVRQGKVTNTEAFF
TGTGCCAGCAGTGTCCGGCAGGGAAAGGTGACGAACACTGAAGCTTTCTTT
>TRBV27|TRBD2|14|TRBJ2-7|-
CASSSSPGGYEQYF
TGTGCCAGCAGTTCCAGTCCGGGGGGCTACGAGCAGTACTTC
>TRBV7-2|-|13|TRBJ1-5|once
CASSSTRGQPQHF
TGTGCCAGCAGCTCGACCAGAGGACAGCCCCAGCATTTT
>TRBV10-3|TRBD1|10|TRBJ1-2|-
CATGQNGYTF
TGTGCCACGGGACAGAATGGCTACACCTTC
>TRBV10-1|-|13|TRBJ1-1|-
CASSATGLTEAFF
TGCGCCAGCAGTGCAACAGGGCTCACTGAAGCTTTCTTT
>TRBV3-1/TRBV3-2|-|16|TRBJ1-6|-
CASSPPEADSESPLHF
TGTGCCAGCAGCCCTCCCGAGGCGGACTCCGAATCACCCCTCCACTTT
>TRBV6-5|TRBD1|14|TRBJ1-2|-
CASSYWDRGYGYTF
TGTGCCAGCAGTTACTGGGACAGGGGATATGGCTACACCTTC
>TRBV7-2|-|14|TRBJ2-1|-
CASSFALNYNEQFF
TGTGCCAGCAGCTTTGCGTTAAACTACAATGAGCAGTTCTTC
>TRBV28|TRBD1|13|TRBJ1-2|-
CASSFAGGIGYTF
TGTGCCAGCTCGTTCGCAGGGGGGATTGGCTACACCTTC
>TRBV19|TRBD1|16|TRBJ2-5|-
CASSIGVGTDQETQYF
TGTGCCAGTAGTATAGGGGTCGGGACAGATCAAGAGACCCAGTACTTC
>TRBV2|-|13|TRBJ1-1|-
CACKQGVHTEAFF
TGTGCCTGCAAACAGGGAGTCCACACTGAAGCTTTCTTT
>TRBV28|TRBD2|15|TRBJ2-1|-
CASSPPGLAGNEQFF
TGTGCCAGCAGTCCTCCGGGACTAGCGGGAAATGAGCAGTTCTTC
>TRBV7-3|-|19|TRBJ2-6|-
CASSLLGAGVNGGANVLTF
TGTGCCAGCAGCTTATTAGGGGCAGGGGTAAACGGTGGGGCCAACGTCCTGACTTTC
>TRBV5-1|TRBD1|14|TRBJ1-2|-
CASSSDRAGYGYTF
TGCGCCAGCAGCTCGGACAGGGCTGGCTATGGCTACACCTTC
>TRBV18|TRBD1|15|TRBJ2-7|few
CASSPLGQGRDEQYF
TGTGCCAGCTCACCCTTAGGACAGGGCCGGGACGAGCAGTACTTC
>TRBV7-2|-|14|TRBJ2-2|once
CASSSGLNTGELFF
TGTGCCAGCAGCTCCGGACTCAATACCGGGGAGCTGTTTTTT
>TRBV11-2|-|16|TRBJ2-5|-
CASSLDFGEGLETQYF
TGTGCCAGCAGCTTAGATTTCGGAGAGGGCCTGGAGACCCAGTACTTC
>TRBV6-1|-|17|TRBJ1-3|-
CASREPTGSRTGNTIYF
TGTGCCAGCAGGGAACCTACAGGGTCCCGTACTGGAAACACCATATATTTT
>TRBV28|TRBD2|16|TRBJ2-5|-
CASSFAQRGLQETQYF
TGTGCCAGCAGTTTCGCGCAGCGGGGCCTCCAAGAGACCCAGTACTTC
>TRBV5-1|TRBD1|14|TRBJ1-1|-
CASRPGQRNTEAFF
TGCGCCAGCAGACCGGGACAGAGGAACACTGAAGCTTTCTTT
>TRBV29-1|-|12|TRBJ2-7|-
CSVVGGSYEQYF
TGCAGCGTTGTCGGGGGTTCCTACGAGCAGTACTTC
>TRBV18|TRBD1|16|TRBJ2-2|-
CASSPRRDRSTGELFF
TGTGCCAGCTCACCACGCCGGGACAGGTCCACCGGGGAGCTGTTTTTT
>TRBV9|-|17|TRBJ2-1|once
CASSARTGSSSYNEQFF
TGTGCCAGCAGCGCCAGAACGGGATCCAGCTCCTACAATGAGCAGTTCTTC
>TRBV29-1|TRBD1|16|TRBJ1-1|-
CSVERGTDPSNTEAFF
TGCAGCGTTGAAAGGGGGACAGATCCCTCGAACACTGAAGCTTTCTTT
>TRBV11-2|-|15|TRBJ1-3|-
CASSVDSYSGNTIYF
TGTGCCAGCAGCGTGGACAGTTACTCTGGAAACACCATATATTTT
>TRBV3-1/TRBV3-2|TRBD1|16|TRBJ1-4|once
CASSQVGGTGVEKLFF
TGTGCCAGCAGCCAAGTTGGTGGGACAGGGGTTGAAAAACTGTTTTTT
>TRBV13|TRBD2|17|TRBJ2-1|-
CASSSALGGSSYNEQFF
TGTGCCAGCAGCTCCGCCCTTGGCGGGAGCTCCTACAATGAGCAGTTCTTC
>TRBV5-4|TRBD1|15|TRBJ1-1|-
CASSLGTGGNTEAFF
TGTGCCAGCAGCTTGGGTACAGGGGGGAACACTGAAGCTTTCTTT
>TRBV10-3|TRBD2|15|TRBJ2-7|-
CAIRNGRTSGAEQYF
TGTGCCATTAGAAACGGCCGGACTAGCGGGGCCGAGCAGTACTTC
>TRBV30|TRBD1|14|TRBJ2-7|-
CAWSADRGSYEQYF
TGTGCCTGGAGTGCGGACAGGGGATCCTACGAGCAGTACTTC
>TRBV15|TRBD1|20|TRBJ2-3|-
CATSSFSGQGLRAGPDTQYF
TGTGCCACCAGCAGCTTCTCCGGACAGGGCCTAAGAGCGGGCCCAGATACGCAGTATTTT
>TRBV5-4|TRBD1|18|TRBJ2-3|-
CASSLGPGGASSTDTQYF
TGTGCCAGCAGCTTGGGACCAGGGGGCGCGTCTAGCACAGATACGCAGTATTTT
>TRBV19|-|16|TRBJ1-1|-
CASSINAEEVNTEAFF
TGTGCCAGTAGTATAAATGCTGAGGAGGTGAACACTGAAGCTTTCTTT
>TRBV5-1|-|15|TRBJ2-3|-
CASSPGTLYTDTQYF
TGCGCCAGCAGCCCCGGGACTCTTTACACAGATACGCAGTATTTT
>TRBV5-4|-|15|TRBJ1-4|-
CASSLSVVRGEKLFF
TGTGCCAGCAGCTTGAGTGTCGTCCGGGGTGAAAAACTGTTTTTT
>TRBV7-9|-|16|TRBJ1-4|-
CASSLDFREGGEKLFF
TGTGCCAGCAGCTTAGATTTCCGGGAAGGGGGTGAAAAACTGTTTTTT
>TRBV5-6|TRBD2|16|TRBJ2-7|-
CASSLYFSGGSYEQYF
TGTGCCAGCAGCTTGTATTTTTCGGGAGGGTCCTACGAGCAGTACTTC
>TRBV6-5|-|16|TRBJ1-1|-
CASSYVGGPMNTEAFF
TGTGCCAGCAGTTACGTCGGGGGTCCCATGAACACTGAAGCTTTCTTT